These 24 T cell receptor beta chains were all obtained from the same sample, sequenced in a study of early T cells in non-severe SARS-CoV-2 infection (dated by TCRdb to the early 2020s). The library was made by 5' RACE. The instrument given in TCRdb is NextSeq 500. The public reads were quality trimmed at Q25 with fastp and then assembled into clones with MiXCR by TCRdb, keeping productive beta chains. One record per CDR3 amino acid sequence lists the most common genes and DNA. The sample yields just under 85,000 distinct CDR3 sequences; 10% were counted once. 8% of the sample is in the top ten clones. Sequencing used whole blood, obtained at baseline. These receptors all come from an adult who was a healthcare worker with PCR-confirmed SARS-CoV-2 infection or an uninfected control (not recorded which).

The chain links TRBV10-3 to TRBJ2-3; 14 nucleotides match TRBD2. V trimming: 4 bases; J trimming: 7 bases; junction bases outside the gene matches: 7. The CDR3 length is 16 residues. Germline lookup yields CDR1 ENHRY and CDR2 SYGVKD. CDR3 nucleotides: TGTGCCATCAGTGCCGGGACTAGCGGGAGTATAAATACGCAGTATTTT. Its protein product is CAISAGTSGSINTQYF.

The rearrangement uses TRBV28 and TRBJ2-5; D may be TRBD2 (6 bases). Germline CDR1 is MDHEN and CDR2 is SYDVKM. The V gene lost 9 bases and the J gene lost 2 bases, with 19 bases spanning the gap. This CDR3 spans 15 amino acids. The CDR3 region has the DNA TGTGCCAGTAAGGGTTATGGCGCGGGGCAAGAGACCCAGTACTTC. Translation: CASKGYGAGQETQYF.

The sample holds a few counts of this clonotype. This sequence joins TRBV30 and TRBJ1-1, with D hard to call. The germline V and J ends were trimmed by 0 bases and 2 bases, with 13 bases remaining between them. Germline values: CDR1 GTSNPN, CDR2 SVGIG (reference sequence). The CDR3 extends over 15 amino acids. Written as DNA, the CDR3 is TGTGCCTGGAGTGTATGGTCCAGGACCAACACTGAAGCTTTCTTT. Translated, it gives CAWSVWSRTNTEAFF.

This clonotype was recorded a few times. J is TRBJ2-5 and V is TRBV2; D unclear. The V gene's germline CDR1 is SNHLY and CDR2 FYNNEI. The V gene lost 6 bases and the J gene lost 1 base, with 12 bases spanning the gap. The CDR3 has 14 residues. CDR3 sequence (DNA): TGTGCCAGCAGCGCAACCGGGCCCCAAGAGACCCAGTACTTC. Amino acid sequence: CASSATGPQETQYF. Together with reference TRBV2 and TRBJ2-5, the CDR3 gives the full variable domain: EPEVTQTPSHQVTQMGQEVILRCVPISNHLYFYWYRQILGQKVEFLVSFYNNEISEKSEIFDDQFSVERPDGSNFTLKIRSTKLEDSAMYFCASSATGPQETQYFGPGTRLLVL.

This clonotype was detected only a few times. The chain uses TRBV30 and TRBJ2-3; 7 nucleotides agree with TRBD2. Germline CDR1 reads GTSNPN; CDR2 reads SVGIG (reference sequence). CDR3 size: 15 residues. The trim removed 4 bases at V and 3 bases at J, leaving 10 bases unmatched. This chain's CDR3 is CAWMMREGQTDTQYF. CDR3 coding DNA: TGTGCCTGGATGATGAGGGAGGGCCAAACAGATACGCAGTATTTT.

This clonotype occurred a few times. V is TRBV18 and J is TRBJ1-1; 7 nucleotides line up with TRBD1. CDR1 is KGHSH, CDR2 LQKENI, per germline. The V segment lost 2 bases and the J segment 5 bases; nucleotides outside the gene matches: 8. The CDR3 extends over 15 amino acids. The CDR3 region is CASSPVAQGRTEAFF. For the CDR3, the DNA is TGTGCCAGCTCACCAGTAGCACAGGGGAGGACTGAAGCTTTCTTT.

The genes are TRBV16 and TRBJ2-4, with D perhaps matching TRBD1 (5 bases). Trimming stripped 0 bases from V and 0 bases from J, with 9 bases between. Looked up from germline, CDR1 is KGHSY and CDR2 is FQNENV. The length of the CDR3 is 16 residues. CDR3 protein: CASSQSAGLAKNIQYF. DNA of the CDR3: TGTGCCAGCAGCCAATCGGCAGGGTTAGCCAAAAACATTCAGTACTTC. The complete variable domain, with remaining parts taken from reference TRBV16 and TRBJ2-4, reads GEEVAQTPKHLVRGEGQKAKLYCAPIKGHSYVFWYQQVLKNEFKFLISFQNENVFDETGMPKERFSAKCLPNSPCSLEIQATKLEDSAVYFCASSQSAGLAKNIQYFGAGTRLSVL.

There are a few counts of this clonotype. The rearrangement uses TRBV11-2 and TRBJ2-6; possibly TRBD2 for D (5 bases). CDR1 is SGHAT and CDR2 is FQNNGV in the germline V gene. V was clipped by 1 base and J by 0 bases, with 7 bases between them. The length of the CDR3 is 16 residues. The chain's CDR3 is CASSLVRGSGANVLTF. In DNA, the CDR3 is TGTGCCAGCAGCTTAGTTCGGGGCTCTGGGGCCAACGTCCTGACTTTC. The variable domain in full, with the rest retrieved from reference TRBV11-2 and TRBJ2-6, is EAGVAQSPRYKIIEKRQSVAFWCNPISGHATLYWYQQILGQGPKLLIQFQNNGVVDDSQLPKDRFSAERLKGVDSTLKIQPAKLEDSAVYLCASSLVRGSGANVLTFGAGSRLTVL.

This chain uses TRBV7-2 with TRBJ2-7; D is perhaps TRBD2 (5 bases). Germline V gene sequence: CDR1 SGHTA, CDR2 FQGNSA. Trimming stripped 4 bases from V and 2 bases from J, with 12 bases between. This CDR3 has 14 residues. The CDR3 nucleotides are TGTGCCAGCAGCTCCATTGCCGGGGCCTACGAGCAGTACTTC. Encoded protein: CASSSIAGAYEQYF.

The genes are TRBV10-2 and TRBJ2-7; TRBD1 aligns across 10 bases. Germline V gene sequence: CDR1 WSHSY, CDR2 SAAADI. The CDR3 is 14 residues long. J lost 3 bases, V lost 6 bases, and 5 bases had no gene match. The CDR3 is CASRRTGGFYEQYF. CDR3 in DNA: TGCGCCAGCAGACGGACAGGGGGTTTCTACGAGCAGTACTTC.

This clonotype has a count of ten or more. This chain connects TRBV7-9 to TRBJ2-1; D is ambiguous. CDR1 is SEHNR and CDR2 is FQNEAQ in the germline V gene (reference sequence). The CDR3 contains 11 residues. V lost 1 base, J lost 9 bases, and 4 bases lay in between. CDR3 bases: TGTGCCAGCAGCTTAGGGGTTGAGCAGTTCTTC. Its protein is CASSLGVEQFF. Together with reference TRBV7-9 and TRBJ2-1, the CDR3 gives the full variable domain: DTGVSQNPRHKITKRGQNVTFRCDPISEHNRLYWYRQTLGQGPEFLTYFQNEAQLEKSRLLSDRFSAERPKGSFSTLEIQRTEQGDSAMYLCASSLGVEQFFGPGTRLTVL.

This chain links TRBV10-3 with TRBJ2-3, with D possibly TRBD1 on 6 matching bases. The CDR3 length is 15 residues. V lost 6 bases, J lost 0 bases, and 13 bases lay in between. Germline loops: CDR1 ENHRY, CDR2 SYGVKD. Written as DNA, the CDR3 is TGTGCCATCAGGAAGCAGGGGATTAGCACAGATACGCAGTATTTT. This sequence encodes CAIRKQGISTDTQYF.

This clonotype was seen more than once but under ten times. This rearrangement joins TRBV18 to TRBJ2-1; TRBD2 matches 9 bases. The CDR3 runs to 17 residues. CDR1 KGHSH and CDR2 LQKENI come from the germline V gene. The junction had 8 bases not matched to a gene; V was cut back by 2 bases and J by 3 bases. DNA of the CDR3: TGTGCCAGCTCACCATTGGCTAGCGGGGAATACTACAATGAGCAGTTCTTC. This encodes CASSPLASGEYYNEQFF.

The rearrangement joins TRBV20-1 to TRBJ2-7; no firm D call. The germline V gene has CDR1 DFQATT and CDR2 SNEGSKA (reference sequence). CDR3 length equals 13 residues. Trimming removed 0 bases from V and 3 bases from J, with 9 bases in between. CDR3 DNA: TGCAGTGCTAGAGAGCGAGCCAACTACGAGCAGTACTTC. This codes for CSARERANYEQYF.

This chain uses TRBV10-3 with TRBJ1-1, with unresolved D. The CDR3 consists of 12 residues. Trimming removed 3 bases at V and 6 bases at J, with 8 bases between. Germline V gives CDR1 ENHRY, CDR2 SYGVKD. CDR3 loop: CAISDASAEAFF. The CDR3 DNA sequence: TGTGCCATCAGTGACGCGAGCGCTGAAGCTTTCTTT.

This clonotype was counted only a few times. V usage is TRBV4-1 and J usage is TRBJ2-1, with D unclear. V was shortened by 1 base and J by 0 bases, with 13 bases between the two germline ends. The CDR3 has 17 residues. Germline V lookup: CDR1 MGHRA, CDR2 YSYEKL. The CDR3 spells CASSQGAVRSSYNEQFF. In DNA, the CDR3 is TGCGCCAGCAGCCAAGGGGCAGTTAGGAGCTCCTACAATGAGCAGTTCTTC.

This clonotype was seen at least ten times. The CDR3: CSVPKTENTEAFF. The CDR3 nucleotides read TGCAGTGTCCCAAAGACAGAGAACACTGAAGCTTTCTTT. V usage is TRBV20-1 and J usage is TRBJ1-1, with a possible D match to TRBD1 (5 bases). V was cut by 7 bases and J by 1 base, with 13 bases left in between. This CDR3 has 13 residues. Germline V gives CDR1 DFQATT, CDR2 SNEGSKA (reference sequence).

V gene TRBV27 combines with J gene TRBJ2-7, with TRBD1 matching 9 bases. There are 13 residues in the CDR3. CDR1 and CDR2 (germline): MNHEY, SMNVEV (reference sequence). V lost 1 base to trimming and J lost 6 bases; unmatched junction nucleotides: 1. The CDR3 sequence: CASSLWTGAEQYF. CDR3 DNA: TGTGCCAGCAGTTTATGGACAGGGGCCGAGCAGTACTTC.

This clonotype was found many times. This chain joins TRBV7-6 and TRBJ2-7; 9 nucleotides align to TRBD2. V was clipped by 4 bases and J by 0 bases; unmatched bases: 10. Germline values: CDR1 SGHVS, CDR2 FNYEAQ. There are 17 residues in the CDR3. As DNA, the CDR3 is TGTGCCAGCAGCTCCACCCCTAGCGGGATGAGCTCCTACGAGCAGTACTTC. Translated: CASSSTPSGMSSYEQYF.

This clonotype was seen a few times. The chain links TRBV7-2 to TRBJ1-2, with unresolved D. The CDR3 has 12 amino acids. V lost 2 bases, J lost 6 bases, and 7 bases lay in between. The V gene's germline CDR1 is SGHTA and CDR2 FQGNSA. The CDR3, as DNA: TGTGCCAGCAGCTTATACCAGGATGGCTACACCTTC. Protein: CASSLYQDGYTF.

This clonotype was seen more than once but under ten times. The gene calls are TRBV28 and TRBJ2-2; 7 bases map to TRBD2. Germline lookup yields CDR1 MDHEN and CDR2 SYDVKM. The CDR3 has 17 amino acids. V was clipped by 4 bases and J by 1 base; unmatched bases: 9. The CDR3 loop reads CASSSPFLAVNTGELFF. The CDR3 coding sequence is TGTGCCAGCAGTTCCCCCTTCCTAGCGGTGAACACCGGGGAGCTGTTTTTT.

This clonotype was detected ten times or more. This chain links TRBV28 with TRBJ2-5; TRBD1 matches 8 bases. The CDR3 sequence is 13 residues long. Trimming removed 6 bases from V and 6 bases from J; junction bases left unmatched: 6. Germline CDR1 MDHEN, CDR2 SYDVKM. For the CDR3, the DNA is TGTGCCAGCAGGAAGACAGGGGCGAAGACCCAGTACTTC. Amino acid sequence: CASRKTGAKTQYF.

The chain uses TRBV28 and TRBJ1-4; D remains ambiguous. Germline assignment: CDR1 MDHEN and CDR2 SYDVKM. This CDR3 is built from 14 residues. V was pared by 6 bases and J by 6 bases, with 14 bases between. CDR3 amino acids: CASRRPMTDEKLFF. The CDR3, as DNA: TGTGCCAGCAGGCGGCCGATGACGGATGAAAAACTGTTTTTT. Variable domain in full (rest from reference TRBV28 and TRBJ1-4): DVKVTQSSRYLVKRTGEKVFLECVQDMDHENMFWYRQDPGLGLRLIYFSYDVKMKEKGDIPEGYSVSREKKERFSLILESASTNQTSMYLCASRRPMTDEKLFFGSGTQLSVL.

This clonotype was counted between two and nine times. This rearrangement joins TRBV4-1 to TRBJ2-3; D call uncertain. CDR1 MGHRA and CDR2 YSYEKL come from the germline V gene. CDR3 length: 13 residues. Between the trimmed V and J ends, which lost 2 bases and 0 bases, there was a span of 3 bases. CDR3 in DNA: TGCGCCAGCAGCCAACCTAGCACAGATACGCAGTATTTT. It yields the protein CASSQPSTDTQYF.